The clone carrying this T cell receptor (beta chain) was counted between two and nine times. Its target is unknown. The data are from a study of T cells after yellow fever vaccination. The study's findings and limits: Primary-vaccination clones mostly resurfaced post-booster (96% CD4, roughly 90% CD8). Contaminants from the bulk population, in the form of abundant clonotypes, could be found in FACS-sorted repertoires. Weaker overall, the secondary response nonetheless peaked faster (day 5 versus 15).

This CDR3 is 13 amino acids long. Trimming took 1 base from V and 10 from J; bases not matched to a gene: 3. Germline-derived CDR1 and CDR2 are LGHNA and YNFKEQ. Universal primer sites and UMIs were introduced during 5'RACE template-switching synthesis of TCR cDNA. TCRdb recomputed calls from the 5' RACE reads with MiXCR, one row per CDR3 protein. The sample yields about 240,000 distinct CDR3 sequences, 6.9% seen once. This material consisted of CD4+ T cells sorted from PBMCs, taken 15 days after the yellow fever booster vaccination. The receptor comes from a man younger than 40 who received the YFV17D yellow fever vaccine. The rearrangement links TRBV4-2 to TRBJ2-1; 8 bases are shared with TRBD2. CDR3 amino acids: CASSQGAGDEQFF. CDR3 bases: TGTGCCAGCAGCCAAGGAGCGGGAGACGAGCAGTTCTTC.